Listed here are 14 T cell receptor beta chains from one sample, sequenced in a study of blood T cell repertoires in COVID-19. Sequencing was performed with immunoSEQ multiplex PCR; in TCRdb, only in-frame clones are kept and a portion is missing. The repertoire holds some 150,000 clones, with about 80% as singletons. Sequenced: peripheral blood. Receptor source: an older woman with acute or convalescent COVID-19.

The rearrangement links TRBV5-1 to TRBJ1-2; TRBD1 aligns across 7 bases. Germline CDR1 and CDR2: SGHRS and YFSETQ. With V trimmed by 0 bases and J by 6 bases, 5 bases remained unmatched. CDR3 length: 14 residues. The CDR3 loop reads CASSLATGVDGYTF. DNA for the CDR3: TGCGCCAGCAGCTTGGCCACAGGGGTCGATGGCTACACCTTC.

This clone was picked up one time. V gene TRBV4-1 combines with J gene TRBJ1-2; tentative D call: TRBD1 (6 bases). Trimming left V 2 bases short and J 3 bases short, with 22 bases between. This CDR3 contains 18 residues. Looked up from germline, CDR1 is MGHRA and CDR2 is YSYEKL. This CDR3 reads CASSQSPPTPTGDYGYTF. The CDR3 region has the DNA TGCGCCAGCAGCCAATCCCCACCTACCCCGACAGGTGACTATGGCTACACCTTC.

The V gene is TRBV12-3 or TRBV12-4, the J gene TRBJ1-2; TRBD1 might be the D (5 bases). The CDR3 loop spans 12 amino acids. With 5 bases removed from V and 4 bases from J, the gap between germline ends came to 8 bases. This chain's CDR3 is CASSAGLYGYTF. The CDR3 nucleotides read TGTGCCAGCAGTGCGGGACTCTATGGCTACACCTTC.

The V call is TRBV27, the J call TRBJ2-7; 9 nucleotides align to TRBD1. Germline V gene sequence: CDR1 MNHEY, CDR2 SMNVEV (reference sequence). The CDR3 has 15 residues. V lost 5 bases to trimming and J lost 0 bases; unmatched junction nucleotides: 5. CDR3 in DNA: TGTGCCAGCAGTACAAGACAGGGGGGCTCCTACGAGCAGTACTTC. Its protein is CASSTRQGGSYEQYF.

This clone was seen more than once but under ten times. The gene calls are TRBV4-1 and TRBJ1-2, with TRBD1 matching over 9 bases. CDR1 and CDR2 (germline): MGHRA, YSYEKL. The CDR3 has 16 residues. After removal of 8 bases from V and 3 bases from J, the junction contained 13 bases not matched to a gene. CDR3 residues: CASGRRGTGLDYGYTF. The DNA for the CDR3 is TGCGCCAGCGGACGCCGAGGGACAGGGTTAGACTATGGCTACACCTTC.

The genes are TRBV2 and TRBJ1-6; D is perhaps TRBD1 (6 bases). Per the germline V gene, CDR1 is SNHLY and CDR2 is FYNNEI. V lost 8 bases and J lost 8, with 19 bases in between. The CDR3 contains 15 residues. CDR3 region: CASGAGGQSYSPLHF. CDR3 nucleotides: TGTGCCAGCGGGGCGGGGGGCCAGTCCTATTCACCCCTCCACTTT.

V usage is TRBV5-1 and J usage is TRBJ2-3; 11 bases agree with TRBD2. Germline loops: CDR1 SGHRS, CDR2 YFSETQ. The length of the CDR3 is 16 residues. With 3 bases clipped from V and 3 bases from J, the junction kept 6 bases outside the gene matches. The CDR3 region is CASSYTTSGVTDTQYF. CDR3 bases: TGCGCCAGCAGCTACACGACTAGCGGGGTAACAGATACGCAGTATTTT.

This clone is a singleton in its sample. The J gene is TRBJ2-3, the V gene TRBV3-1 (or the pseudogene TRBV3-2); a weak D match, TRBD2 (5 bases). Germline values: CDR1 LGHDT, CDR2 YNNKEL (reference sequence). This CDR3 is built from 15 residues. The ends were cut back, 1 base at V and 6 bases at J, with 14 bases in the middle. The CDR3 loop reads CASSQGGLPSDTQYF. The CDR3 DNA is TGTGCCAGCAGCCAAGGTGGACTCCCCTCGGATACGCAGTATTTT.

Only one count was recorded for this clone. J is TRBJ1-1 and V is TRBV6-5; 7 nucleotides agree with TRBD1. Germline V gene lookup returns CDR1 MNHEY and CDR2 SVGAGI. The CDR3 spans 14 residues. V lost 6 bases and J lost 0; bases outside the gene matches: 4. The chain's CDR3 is CASRGQHMNTEAFF. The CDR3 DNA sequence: TGTGCCAGCAGGGGACAGCACATGAACACTGAAGCTTTCTTT.

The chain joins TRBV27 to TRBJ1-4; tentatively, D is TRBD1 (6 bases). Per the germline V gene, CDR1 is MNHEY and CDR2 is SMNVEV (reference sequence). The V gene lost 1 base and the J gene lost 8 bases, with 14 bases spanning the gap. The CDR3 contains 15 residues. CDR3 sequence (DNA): TGTGCCAGCAGTTTATTCGGCAGGGGTGGGGAAAAACTGTTTTTT. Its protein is CASSLFGRGGEKLFF.

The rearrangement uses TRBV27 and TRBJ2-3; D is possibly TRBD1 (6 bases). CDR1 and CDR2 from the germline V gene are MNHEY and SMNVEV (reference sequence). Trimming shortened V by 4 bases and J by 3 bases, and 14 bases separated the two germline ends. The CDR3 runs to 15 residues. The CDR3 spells CASSSTWQGTDTQYF. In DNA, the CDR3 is TGTGCCAGCAGTTCAACCTGGCAGGGGACAGATACGCAGTATTTT.

The CDR3 DNA reads TGTGCCAGCAGCTATTCGTACCAAGAGACCCAGTACTTC. Its protein product is CASSYSYQETQYF. This chain links TRBV3-1 (or the pseudogene TRBV3-2) with TRBJ2-5; no clear D gene. Germline loops: CDR1 LGHDT, CDR2 YNNKEL (reference sequence). Trimming pared 5 bases from V and 0 bases from J, leaving 7 bases between. This CDR3 is built from 13 residues.

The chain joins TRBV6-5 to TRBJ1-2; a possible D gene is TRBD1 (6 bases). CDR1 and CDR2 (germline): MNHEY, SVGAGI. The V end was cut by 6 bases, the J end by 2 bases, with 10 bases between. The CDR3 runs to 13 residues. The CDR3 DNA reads TGTGCCAGCAGACAGGGCCTCAACTATGGCTACACCTTC. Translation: CASRQGLNYGYTF.

CDR3 amino acids: CAWSVGTVDGYTF. CDR3 bases: TGTGCCTGGAGTGTAGGGACAGTCGATGGCTACACCTTC. The genes are TRBV30 and TRBJ1-2; 7 bases are a match to TRBD1. Germline V gene data show CDR1 as GTSNPN and CDR2 as SVGIG (reference sequence). V lost 0 bases to trimming and J lost 6 bases; unmatched junction nucleotides: 4. CDR3 length: 13 residues.